One sample yielded the 2 T cell receptor beta chains listed below, sequenced in a study of T cells of healthy individuals. In TCRdb, the 5' RACE reads were re-called with MiXCR into one record per CDR3 protein. The sample yields 75,000 to 95,000 distinct CDR3 sequences, around 5.1% seen once. These receptors were obtained from a female donor in good health.

In its sample, this clonotype was seen once. Being one base from a much bigger clone, this may be a read error. The CDR3 loop is CSARPRSLRNYGYTF. The CDR3 DNA reads TGCAGTGCTAGACCCCGAAGTCTGAGGAATTATGGCTACACCTTC. This chain links TRBV20-1 with TRBJ1-2, with unresolved D. Germline-derived CDR1 and CDR2 are DFQATT and SNEGSKA (reference sequence). CDR3 size: 15 residues. The ends were cut back, 2 bases at V and 5 bases at J, with 18 bases in the middle.

This clonotype was seen many times. The chain has TRBV27 and TRBJ2-7; possible D gene TRBD1, 5 bases. Germline CDR1 MNHEY, CDR2 SMNVEV (reference sequence). This CDR3 has 14 amino acids. The V end was cut by 5 bases, the J end by 0 bases, with 11 bases between. The CDR3 loop reads CASSIRQSSYEQYF. For the CDR3, the DNA is TGTGCCAGCAGTATCCGACAGAGCTCCTACGAGCAGTACTTC.